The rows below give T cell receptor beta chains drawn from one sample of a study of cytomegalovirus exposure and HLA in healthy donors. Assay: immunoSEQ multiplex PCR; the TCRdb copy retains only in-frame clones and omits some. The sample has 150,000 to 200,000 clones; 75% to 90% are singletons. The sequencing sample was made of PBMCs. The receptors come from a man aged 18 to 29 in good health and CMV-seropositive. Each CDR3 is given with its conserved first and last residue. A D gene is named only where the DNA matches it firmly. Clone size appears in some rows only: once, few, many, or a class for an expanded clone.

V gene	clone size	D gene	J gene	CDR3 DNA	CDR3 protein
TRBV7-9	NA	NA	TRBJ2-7	TGTGCCAGCAGCTTAGCGGCGGGGCGCCTGGAGCAGTACTTC	CASSLAAGRLEQYF
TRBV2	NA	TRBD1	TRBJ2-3	TGTGCCAGCTCCCCTGACAGGGGGGCAGATACGCAGTATTTT	CASSPDRGADTQYF
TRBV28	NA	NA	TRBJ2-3	TGTGCCAGCAGATCACCGAAGCACCACACAGATACGCAGTATTTT	CASRSPKHHTDTQYF
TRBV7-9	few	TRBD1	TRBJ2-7	TGTGCCAGCAGCCCATACGGGACAGCTCCCTACGAGCAGTACTTC	CASSPYGTAPYEQYF
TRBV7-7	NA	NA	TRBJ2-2	TGTGCCAGCAGCTTCAAGGGGACCGGGGAGCTGTTTTTT	CASSFKGTGELFF
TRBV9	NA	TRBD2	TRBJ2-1	TGTGCCAGCAATTCTCGGGGAGCGGGACAGCAGTTCTTC	CASNSRGAGQQFF
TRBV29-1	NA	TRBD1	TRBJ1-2	TGCACCGTTGTCCTCCGGGACAGGGGGCTTGGCTACACCTTC	CTVVLRDRGLGYTF
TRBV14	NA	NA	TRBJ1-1	TGTGCCAGCAGCGTAAGGGGCCGGGAAGCTTTCTTT	CASSVRGREAFF
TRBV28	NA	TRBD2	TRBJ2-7	TGTGCCAGCAGAAAGGGACTAGCGGGAGTAAACTCCTACGAGCAGTACTTC	CASRKGLAGVNSYEQYF
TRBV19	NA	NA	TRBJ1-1	TGTGCCAGTAGTACCCTTTCCACGGGGAACACTGAAGCTTTCTTT	CASSTLSTGNTEAFF
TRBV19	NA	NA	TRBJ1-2	TGTGCCAGTAGTATGAAGGGGGACTATGGCTACACCTTC	CASSMKGDYGYTF
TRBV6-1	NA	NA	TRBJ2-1	TGTGCCAGCAGTGTGGGGCGAGCTCCCAATGAGCAGTTCTTC	CASSVGRAPNEQFF
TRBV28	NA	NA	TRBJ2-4	TGTGCCAGCAGTTCCAGGGTTTGGGGCAAAAACATTCAGTACTTC	CASSSRVWGKNIQYF
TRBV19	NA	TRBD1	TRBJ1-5	TGTGCCAGTAGTATCGGGGACAGGGGCCTCAATCAGCCCCAGCATTTT	CASSIGDRGLNQPQHF
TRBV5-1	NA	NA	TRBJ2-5	TGCGCCAGCAGCTTGGCAGGGGCGAGGGAGACCCAGTACTTC	CASSLAGARETQYF
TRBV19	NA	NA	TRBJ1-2	TGTGCCAGTAGTCCACAGGGTTCGTGGGGCTACACCTTC	CASSPQGSWGYTF
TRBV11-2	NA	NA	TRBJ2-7	NA	CASSWASGTHLDF
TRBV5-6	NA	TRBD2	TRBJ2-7	TGTGCCAGCAGCCGGGCATTAAGAGCGGGAGACCCCTCCTACGAGCAGTACTTC	CASSRALRAGDPSYEQYF
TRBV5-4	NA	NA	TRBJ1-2	TGTGCCAGCAGCTTAGGCTTAGGGGCGGGCTACACCTTC	CASSLGLGAGYTF
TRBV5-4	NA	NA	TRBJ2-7	TGTGCCAGCAGCTTGGTCCTTGGAGGCCCGGGGGAGCAGTACTTC	CASSLVLGGPGEQYF
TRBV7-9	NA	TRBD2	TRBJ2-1	TGTGCCAGCAGCGCCGGACTAGCGGATGAGCAGTTCTTC	CASSAGLADEQFF
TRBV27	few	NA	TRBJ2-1	TGTGCCAGCAGTTTGTCCGAGAGCTCCTACAATGAGCAGTTCTTC	CASSLSESSYNEQFF
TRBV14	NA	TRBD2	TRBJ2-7	TGTGCCAGCAGCCAACTGACTAGCGGCTACGAGCAGTACTTC	CASSQLTSGYEQYF
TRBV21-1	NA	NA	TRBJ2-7	TGTGCCAGCAGCAAATCGACACAGCTATGGTACTTC	CASSKSTQLWYF
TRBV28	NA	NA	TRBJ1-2	TGTGCCACGGCCGTGCGGGGGAATGGCTACACCTTC	CATAVRGNGYTF
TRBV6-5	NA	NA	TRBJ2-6	TGTGCCAGCAGTTACTCGATCGGAGTTGGGGCCAACGTCCTGACTTTC	CASSYSIGVGANVLTF
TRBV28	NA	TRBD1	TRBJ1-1	TGTGCCAGCAGCCCCCAGGAGGCTACAGGGGATACTGAAGCTTTCTTT	CASSPQEATGDTEAFF
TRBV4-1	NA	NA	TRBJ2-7	TGCGCCAGCAGCCAAGGGAATAGCGGTTCCTACGAGCAGTACTTC	CASSQGNSGSYEQYF
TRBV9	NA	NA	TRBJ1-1	TGTGCCAGCAGCGTAGCACCGGACATTGAAGCTTTCTTT	CASSVAPDIEAFF
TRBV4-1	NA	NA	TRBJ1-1	TGCGCCAGCAGCCAAGATCTTGGAAGAACGACTACTATGAACACTGAAGCTTTCTTT	CASSQDLGRTTTMNTEAFF
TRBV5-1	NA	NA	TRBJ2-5	TGCGCCAGCAGCTTGGTTGTGGCGGGATACCAAGAGACCCAGTACTTC	CASSLVVAGYQETQYF
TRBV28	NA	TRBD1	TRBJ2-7	TGTGCCAGCAGCGGCAGGGGGCCGCGTACCTACGAGCAGTACTTC	CASSGRGPRTYEQYF
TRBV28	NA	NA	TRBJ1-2	TGTGCCAGCAGTTTTGAGGGGGATGGCTACACCTTC	CASSFEGDGYTF
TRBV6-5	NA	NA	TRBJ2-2	TGTGCCAGCAGTTGGGCAGAAGAGCTGTTTTTT	CASSWAEELFF
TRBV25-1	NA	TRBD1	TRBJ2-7	TGTGCCAGCAGTGAATACCAGGGGACAGGGTTCTACGAGCAGTACTTC	CASSEYQGTGFYEQYF
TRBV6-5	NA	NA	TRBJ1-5	TGTGCCAGCAGCCTGGGCCAAGCTAATCAGCCCCAGCATTTT	CASSLGQANQPQHF
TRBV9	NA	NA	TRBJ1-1	TGTGCCAGCAGCGTAGGAACAAGGACAGAAGCTTTCTTT	CASSVGTRTEAFF
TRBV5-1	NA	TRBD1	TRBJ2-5	TGCGCCAGCAGCTTGTTGGGACAGAACCAAGAGACCCAGTACTTC	CASSLLGQNQETQYF
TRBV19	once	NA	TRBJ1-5	TGTGCCAGTAGTCTTACGGTGCTCAATCAGCCCCAGCATTTT	CASSLTVLNQPQHF
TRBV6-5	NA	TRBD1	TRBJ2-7	TGTGCCAGCAGAGGGACAGGGGGCCTAGAGCAGTACTTC	CASRGTGGLEQYF
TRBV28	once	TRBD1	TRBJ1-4	TGTGCCAGCATTCCTGCGGGACAGTTTAATGAAAAACTGTTTTTT	CASIPAGQFNEKLFF
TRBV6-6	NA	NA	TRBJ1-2	TGTGCCAGCATTGCCAGGGCGGCCCCTAACTATGGCTACACCTTC	CASIARAAPNYGYTF
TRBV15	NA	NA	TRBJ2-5	TGTGCCACCAGCAGGAGTTTTCAAGAGACCCAGTACTTC	CATSRSFQETQYF
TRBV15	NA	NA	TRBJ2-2	TGTGCCACCAGCAGAGTATCGGGAGAAGCCGGGGAGCTGTTTTTT	CATSRVSGEAGELFF
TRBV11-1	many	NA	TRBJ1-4	TGTGCCAGCAGCCGCGGGATAAATGAAAAACTGTTTTTT	CASSRGINEKLFF
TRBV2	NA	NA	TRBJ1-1	TGTGGAAAGGGGGTTAGCACTGAAGCTTTCTTT	CGKGVSTEAFF
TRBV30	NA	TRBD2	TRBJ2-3	TGTGCCTGGAGTGTTGGTCTAGCGGGATCCGCAGATACGCAGTATTTT	CAWSVGLAGSADTQYF
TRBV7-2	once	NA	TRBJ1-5	TGTGCCAGCAGCTTGAGTGGTATCCGAAAACTCAATCAGCCCCAGCATTTT	CASSLSGIRKLNQPQHF
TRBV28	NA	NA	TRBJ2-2	TGTGCCAGCAGTTTATCCACAGGTGCCGGGGAGCTGTTTTTT	CASSLSTGAGELFF
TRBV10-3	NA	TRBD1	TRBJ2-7	TGTGCCATCAGTGGACAGGGTACTCTCTACGAGCAGTACTTC	CAISGQGTLYEQYF
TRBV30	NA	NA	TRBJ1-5	TGTGCCTGGAGTGTCTCCAGGTTCTATCAGCCCCAGCATTTT	CAWSVSRFYQPQHF
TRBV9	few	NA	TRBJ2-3	TGTGCCAGCAGCGGTAGCGTAGGTGGCGCAGATACGCAGTATTTT	CASSGSVGGADTQYF
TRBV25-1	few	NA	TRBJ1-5	TGTGCCAGCAGTGTTGGGGCAGATCAGCCCCAGCATTTT	CASSVGADQPQHF
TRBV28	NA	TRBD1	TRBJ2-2	TGTGCCAGCAGCCCAATGTGGACAGGTCGTAAGGGGGACACCGGGGAGCTGTTTTTT	CASSPMWTGRKGDTGELFF
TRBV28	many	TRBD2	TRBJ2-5	TGTGCCAGCAAGGGGAGAGCGGGAGGAGGAGAGACCCAGTACTTC	CASKGRAGGGETQYF
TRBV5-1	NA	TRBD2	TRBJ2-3	TGCGCCACCAAGCCAGGGACTAGTTCAGATACGCAGTATTTT	CATKPGTSSDTQYF